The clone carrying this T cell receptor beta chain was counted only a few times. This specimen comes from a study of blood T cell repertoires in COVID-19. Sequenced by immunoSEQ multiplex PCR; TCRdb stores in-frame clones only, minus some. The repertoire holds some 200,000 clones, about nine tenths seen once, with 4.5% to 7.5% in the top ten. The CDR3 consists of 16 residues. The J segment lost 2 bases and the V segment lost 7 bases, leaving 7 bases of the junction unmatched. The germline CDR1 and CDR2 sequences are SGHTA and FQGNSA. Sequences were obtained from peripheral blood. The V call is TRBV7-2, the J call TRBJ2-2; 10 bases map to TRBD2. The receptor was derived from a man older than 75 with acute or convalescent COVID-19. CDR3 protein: CASKLGTSVNTGELFF. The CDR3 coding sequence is TGTGCCAGCAAGCTAGGGACTAGCGTTAACACCGGGGAGCTGTTTTTT.